This T cell receptor (beta chain) was profiled in a study of T cells in Graves' hyperthyroidism and ophthalmopathy. It was RNA transcripts that yielded the amplified TCR beta CDR3 regions. First-round RT-PCR with HTBI primers amplified the TCR CDR3 region. TCRdb re-derived calls from the multiplex PCR reads in MiXCR, one entry per CDR3 protein. The table shows approximately 510,000 distinct CDR3 sequences, with approximately 49% occurring only once. This CDR3 is built from 14 residues. The V end lost 5 bases, the J end lost 4 bases, and 15 bases lay between the germline ends. CDR1 and CDR2 from the germline V gene are SEHNR and FQNEAQ (reference sequence).

The sample taken for sequencing was peripheral blood or thyroid tissue (not recorded which). The TCR was taken from an adult woman with Graves' disease, either hyperthyroidism or ophthalmopathy (not recorded which). The rearrangement uses TRBV7-9 and TRBJ2-7, with D perhaps assigned TRBD1 or TRBD2 (6 bases each). CDR3 nucleotides: TGTGCCAGCAGCACGATGGGGGGCGGGTACGAGCAGTACTTC. Translated: CASSTMGGGYEQYF.